Below are 26 T cell receptor beta chains sequenced from a single sample in a study of blood T cell repertoires in COVID-19 (dated by TCRdb to the early 2020s). Library method: the immunoSEQ multiplex PCR assay. TCRdb provides this immuneACCESS table in a form limited to in-frame rearrangements. Some clones are lacking; in checked studies, under half of them reflect an unresolved V gene, and why the rest are absent is not known. In this sample the table shows roughly 250,000 clones, over 70% of which occur a single time. About 3.1% of the sample belongs to the ten largest clones. Input material: PBMCs or T cells enriched from blood (not recorded which). The receptors were gathered from a woman aged 40 to 50 who had been exposed to COVID-19.

This clone was counted between two and nine times. The V and J genes are TRBV6-2 or TRBV6-3 and TRBJ1-2; 10 bases are a match to TRBD1. The CDR3 is made up of 15 amino acids. Trimming took 0 bases from V and 4 from J; bases not matched to a gene: 2. CDR1 and CDR2 (germline): MNHEY, SVGEGT. In DNA, the CDR3 is TGTGCCAGCAGTTACTCGTGGACAGGGGGCTATGGCTACACCTTC. Translating gives CASSYSWTGGYGYTF.

The chain combines TRBV19 with TRBJ1-6, with 8 bases fitting TRBD1. This CDR3 has 15 amino acids. Germline V gives CDR1 LNHDA, CDR2 SQIVND (reference sequence). J lost 12 bases, V lost 2 bases, and 9 bases had no gene match. DNA for the CDR3: TGTGCCAGTAGTATATGGGACAGGCCGGATTTACCCCTCCACTTT. It codes for CASSIWDRPDLPLHF.

The chain combines TRBV11-2 with TRBJ2-2; tentative D call: TRBD1 (5 bases). V lost 4 bases, J lost 0 bases, and 12 bases lay in between. The CDR3 runs to 16 residues. Per germline, CDR1 SGHAT and CDR2 FQNNGV. The chain's CDR3 is CASSSDMTANTGELFF. In nucleotides, the CDR3 is TGTGCCAGCAGCTCCGACATGACAGCGAACACCGGGGAGCTGTTTTTT. The full variable domain, with the rest looked up from reference TRBV11-2 and TRBJ2-2, is EAGVAQSPRYKIIEKRQSVAFWCNPISGHATLYWYQQILGQGPKLLIQFQNNGVVDDSQLPKDRFSAERLKGVDSTLKIQPAKLEDSAVYLCASSSDMTANTGELFFGEGSRLTVL.

The gene calls are TRBV19 and TRBJ1-2; TRBD1 aligns across 9 bases. CDR3 length equals 15 residues. CDR1 and CDR2 from the germline V gene are LNHDA and SQIVND (reference sequence). Trimming took 1 base from V and 8 from J; bases not matched to a gene: 8. The CDR3 DNA is TGTGCCAGTAGTATAGGGGGGACAGGGCCGGCAGGCTACACCTTC. Its protein is CASSIGGTGPAGYTF.

This rearrangement joins TRBV5-1 to TRBJ2-2; D may be TRBD2 (6 bases). V was shortened by 3 bases and J by 3 bases, with 18 bases between the two germline ends. Germline V gene lookup returns CDR1 SGHRS and CDR2 YFSETQ. The CDR3 contains 17 residues. CDR3 nucleotides: TGCGCCAGCAGCTCCTCGGGAGTGAGGGTGGACACCGGGGAGCTGTTTTTT. Encoded protein: CASSSSGVRVDTGELFF.

The chain combines TRBV6-6 with TRBJ2-7, with D unclear. CDR1 MNHNY and CDR2 SVGAGI come from the germline V gene (reference sequence). This CDR3 has 13 amino acids. The V gene lost 0 bases and the J gene lost 2 bases, with 5 bases spanning the gap. DNA of the CDR3: TGTGCCAGCAGTTACTCCGACACCTACGAGCAGTACGTC. Protein sequence: CASSYSDTYEQYV.

The V and J genes are TRBV5-1 and TRBJ2-7, with TRBD1 matching 7 bases. The length of the CDR3 is 15 residues. Germline trimming cut 0 bases from V and 3 bases from J; bases unmatched to any gene: 6. CDR1 is SGHRS, CDR2 YFSETQ, per germline. The CDR3 DNA follows: TGCGCCAGCAGCTTGGCCGGTACAGGGGACTACGAGCAGTACTTC. This encodes CASSLAGTGDYEQYF.

V is TRBV4-3 and J is TRBJ2-6; the D gene is possibly TRBD2 (6 bases). The CDR3 is made up of 17 amino acids. V dropped 5 bases and J dropped 0 bases, with 14 bases sitting between them. Germline loops: CDR1 LGHNA, CDR2 YSLEER. The CDR3: CASSAGTGDSGANVLTF. The CDR3 DNA reads TGCGCCAGCAGCGCGGGGACCGGGGACTCTGGGGCCAACGTCCTGACTTTC.

In this sample, this clone turned up once. This chain uses TRBV24-1 with TRBJ2-1; TRBD1 aligns across 7 bases. The V and J ends lost 1 base and 4 bases, in that order; junction bases with no gene match: 6. The germline V gene encodes CDR1 KGHDR and CDR2 SFDVKD. This CDR3 is 16 amino acids long. CDR3 loop: CATSDFVGGAYNEQFF. The CDR3 nucleotides read TGTGCCACCAGTGATTTCGTAGGGGGCGCTTACAATGAGCAGTTCTTC.

This chain uses TRBV10-3 with TRBJ2-3; tentative D call: TRBD1 (5 bases). V was shortened by 3 bases and J by 0 bases, with 10 bases between the two germline ends. CDR1 is ENHRY and CDR2 is SYGVKD in the germline V gene. This CDR3 has 15 amino acids. The CDR3 region is CAISDRTQSTDTQYF. The CDR3 DNA reads TGTGCCATCAGTGATAGGACACAGAGCACAGATACGCAGTATTTT.

J is TRBJ2-1 and V is TRBV18; 7 bases match TRBD1. V was pared by 3 bases and J by 6 bases, with 8 bases of the junction left unmatched. The germline gives CDR1 KGHSH, CDR2 LQKENI. The CDR3 is 15 residues long. CDR3 protein: CASSPKGGTFNEQFF. The CDR3 DNA reads as TGTGCCAGCTCACCCAAAGGGGGCACTTTCAATGAGCAGTTCTTC.

The chain joins TRBV4-1 to TRBJ1-1; 11 nucleotides align to TRBD1. Unmatched junction bases numbered 4, after V lost 6 bases and J lost 4 bases. The germline gives CDR1 MGHRA, CDR2 YSYEKL. This CDR3 region has 14 residues. The CDR3 sequence is CASRKGQGVTEAFF. CDR3 DNA: TGCGCCAGCAGGAAGGGACAGGGGGTCACTGAAGCTTTCTTT.

The V call is TRBV19, the J call TRBJ2-1; no firm D call. CDR1 is LNHDA, CDR2 SQIVND, per germline (reference sequence). Between the trimmed V and J ends, which lost 0 bases and 4 bases, there was a span of 10 bases. CDR3 size: 15 residues. Here the CDR3 DNA reads TGTGCCAGTAGTATAGATCCCTCAGGTTACAATGAGCAGTTCTTC. Its translation: CASSIDPSGYNEQFF.

V and J are TRBV7-8 and TRBJ1-5; unclear D gene. The CDR3 is 17 amino acids. CDR1 and CDR2 (germline): SGHVS, FQNEAQ. V was cut by 1 base and J by 2 bases, with 15 bases left in between. CDR3 in DNA: TGTGCCAGCAGCTTAGTGTCGGGTATTCGGGGCAATCAGCCCCAGCATTTT. This codes for CASSLVSGIRGNQPQHF.

The chain links TRBV9 to TRBJ2-3, with TRBD2 identical over 9 bases. The CDR3 has 17 amino acids. Germline-derived CDR1 and CDR2 are SGDLS and YYNGEE. V shed 3 bases, J shed 3 bases, and the junction held 11 bases outside the gene matches. As DNA, the CDR3 is TGTGCCAGCAGCGATCCCTCTAGCGGGGTCGGGACAGATACGCAGTATTTT. It yields the protein CASSDPSSGVGTDTQYF.

The chain links TRBV12-5 to TRBJ1-2, with D perhaps TRBD1 (5 bases). Per germline, CDR1 LGHNT and CDR2 FRNRAP. This CDR3 comprises 13 residues. V dropped 7 bases and J dropped 4 bases, with 13 bases sitting between them. In nucleotides, the CDR3 is TGTGCTAGTGCCTGGGGACTTAGCTATGGCTACACCTTC. Its translation: CASAWGLSYGYTF.

The J gene is TRBJ2-3, the V gene TRBV19, with a possible D match to TRBD1 (6 bases). Per the germline V gene, CDR1 is LNHDA and CDR2 is SQIVND (reference sequence). The CDR3 extends over 15 amino acids. Trimming took off 3 bases at V and 4 bases at J, with 14 bases between the two ends. The CDR3 coding sequence is TGTGCCAGTAGTATCGCAGGGGTTGGCGCAGATACGCAGTATTTT. The encoded protein is CASSIAGVGADTQYF.

The chain couples TRBV2 to TRBJ1-2; 12 nucleotides agree with TRBD1. With V trimmed by 6 bases and J by 8 bases, 10 bases remained unmatched. Germline values: CDR1 SNHLY, CDR2 FYNNEI. The CDR3 totals 15 residues. For the CDR3, the DNA is TGTGCCAGCAGCAACCCCGGGACAGGGGGCTGGGGCTACACCTTC. The encoded protein is CASSNPGTGGWGYTF. The entire variable domain, with the rest obtained from reference TRBV2 and TRBJ1-2, is as follows: EPEVTQTPSHQVTQMGQEVILRCVPISNHLYFYWYRQILGQKVEFLVSFYNNEISEKSEIFDDQFSVERPDGSNFTLKIRSTKLEDSAMYFCASSNPGTGGWGYTFGSGTRLTVV.

This chain joins TRBV6-2 or TRBV6-3 and TRBJ2-2; TRBD2 agrees at 8 bases. J was trimmed by 0 bases and V by 4 bases; bases with no gene match: 4. This CDR3 spans 16 amino acids. Germline loops: CDR1 MNHEY, CDR2 SVGEGT. The CDR3 nucleotides read TGTGCCAGCAGTTCCCCGGGACTAGCGAACACCGGGGAGCTGTTTTTT. It is translated as CASSSPGLANTGELFF.

V gene TRBV28 combines with J gene TRBJ1-1; no firm D call. CDR1 is MDHEN and CDR2 is SYDVKM in the germline V gene. Trimming took 10 bases from V and 7 from J, leaving 19 bases between them. The CDR3 length is 13 residues. CDR3 coding DNA: TGTGCCACCCTCAACCAGGTTCCGCTTGAAGCTTTCTTT. Residues: CATLNQVPLEAFF.

This chain connects TRBV5-6 to TRBJ1-2; 8 nucleotides align to TRBD1. Germline V gene sequence: CDR1 SGHDT, CDR2 YYEEEE. The CDR3 runs 13 residues. V lost 2 bases and J lost 8; bases outside the gene matches: 5. The CDR3 sequence is CASSFDRGSGYTF. CDR3 nucleotides: TGTGCCAGCAGCTTTGACAGGGGCTCGGGCTACACCTTC.

V usage is TRBV9 and J usage is TRBJ1-6; D gene ambiguous. Trimming removed 3 bases from V and 0 bases from J, with 13 bases in between. Looked up from germline, CDR1 is SGDLS and CDR2 is YYNGEE. The CDR3 spans 17 residues. CDR3 in amino acids: CASSEGEGSSYNSPLHF. The CDR3, as DNA: TGTGCCAGCAGCGAGGGAGAGGGTAGCTCCTATAATTCACCCCTCCACTTT.

The J gene is TRBJ1-4, the V gene TRBV19, with D possibly being TRBD1 (5 bases). The ends were cut back, 0 bases at V and 13 bases at J, with 18 bases in the middle. There are 15 residues in the CDR3. CDR1 is LNHDA and CDR2 is SQIVND in the germline V gene (reference sequence). CDR3 DNA sequence: TGTGCCAGTAGTATAGATTTGACAGCGACACGGAGACTGTTTTTT. Translation: CASSIDLTATRRLFF. Supplemented by reference TRBV19 and TRBJ1-4, the full variable domain reads DGGITQSPKYLFRKEGQNVTLSCEQNLNHDAMYWYRQDPGQGLRLIYYSQIVNDFQKGDIAEGYSVSREKKESFPLTVTSAQKNPTAFYLCASSIDLTATRRLFFGSGTQLSVL.

The genes are TRBV6-5 and TRBJ2-7; a weak D match, TRBD2 (5 bases). Germline V gene lookup returns CDR1 MNHEY and CDR2 SVGAGI. V lost 6 bases and J 3 bases, leaving 12 bases between the germline ends. This CDR3 spans 13 amino acids. The CDR3 nucleotides read TGTGCCAGCAGGCGGGTGGGCAACTACGAGCAGTACTTC. Its translation: CASRRVGNYEQYF.

V is TRBV7-2 and J is TRBJ2-6; D may be TRBD1 (6 bases). There are 18 residues in the CDR3. The V gene lost 1 base and the J gene lost 2 bases, with 15 bases spanning the gap. Germline assignment: CDR1 SGHTA and CDR2 FQGNSA. The CDR3 nucleotides are TGTGCCAGCAGCTTAGTTCTGGCAGGGGCTCCTGGGGCCAACGTCCTGACTTTC. Its translation: CASSLVLAGAPGANVLTF.

The rearrangement links TRBV6-2 or TRBV6-3 to TRBJ1-1; D unclear. Germline V gives CDR1 MNHEY, CDR2 SVGEGT. V was shortened by 6 bases and J by 4 bases, with 18 bases between the two germline ends. CDR3 size: 15 residues. CDR3: CASSWGGSWVTEAFF. DNA of the CDR3: TGTGCCAGCAGCTGGGGAGGGAGTTGGGTCACTGAAGCTTTCTTT.